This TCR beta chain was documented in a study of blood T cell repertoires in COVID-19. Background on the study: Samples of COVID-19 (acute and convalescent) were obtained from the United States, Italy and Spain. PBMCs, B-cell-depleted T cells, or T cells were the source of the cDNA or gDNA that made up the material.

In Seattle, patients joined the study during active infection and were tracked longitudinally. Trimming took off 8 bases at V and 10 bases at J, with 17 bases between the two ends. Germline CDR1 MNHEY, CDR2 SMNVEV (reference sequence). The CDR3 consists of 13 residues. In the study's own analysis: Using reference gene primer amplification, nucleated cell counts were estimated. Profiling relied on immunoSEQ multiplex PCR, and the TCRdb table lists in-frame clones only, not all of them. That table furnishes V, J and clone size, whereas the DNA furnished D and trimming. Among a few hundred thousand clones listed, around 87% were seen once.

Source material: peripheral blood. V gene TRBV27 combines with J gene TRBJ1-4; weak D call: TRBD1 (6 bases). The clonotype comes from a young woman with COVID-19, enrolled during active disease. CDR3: CASPGGKGGKLFF. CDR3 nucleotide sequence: TGTGCCAGCCCGGGCGGAAAAGGGGGAAAACTGTTTTTT.